The T cell receptor beta chain described here comes from a study of cytomegalovirus exposure and HLA in healthy donors. CDR3 length equals 13 residues. Trimming removed 6 bases at V and 8 bases at J, with 16 bases between. Germline-derived CDR1 and CDR2 are MNHEY and SVGAGI. The PCR used 60 Vbeta and 13 Jbeta primers. The assay was immunoSEQ multiplex PCR, and TCRdb's table has in-frame clones only and misses some. Here the sample spans some 110,000 clones, roughly 73% being singletons. The sample comprised PBMCs. The sequence derives from a woman aged 40 to 50 in good health and CMV-seropositive. This chain connects TRBV6-5 to TRBJ1-2; possible D gene TRBD1, 6 bases. The CDR3 is CASRGAQGNGYTF. For the CDR3, the DNA is TGTGCCAGCAGGGGGGCACAGGGAAACGGCTACACCTTC.